This T cell receptor beta chain was documented in a study of cytomegalovirus exposure and HLA in healthy donors (dated by TCRdb to the late 2010s). With respect to the entire study: According to an earlier analysis of 587 of the donors, roughly 180 million T cells yielded 117 million unique TCR beta sequences and around 280 Gb of sequence data. Around 300 gigabases of sequencing data and some 85 million unique TCR sequences were included in an early release covering 550 to 800 HLA-typed donors. The genetic ancestry cluster associated with self-reported Caucasian donors included around 76% of the roughly 400 genotyped donors. The study aimed to test whether cataloging public T cell receptors could reveal signatures of past pathogen exposure. The study profiled the T cell repertoires of 500 to 800 subjects by immunosequencing and related them to cytomegalovirus serostatus. A separate validation cohort of 100 to 150 different subjects was used in addition to the approximately 700-subject first cohort. High-throughput TCR immunosequencing, statistical association of individual TCRs with disease status, and machine learning were combined to predict cytomegalovirus infection status. A later analysis re-examined previously published TCR beta repertoires from hundreds of donors and added high-resolution HLA genotyping to investigate patterns of TCR occurrence. In the later analysis, no new phenotypic data were used to find candidate immune exposures; instead, reliance was placed on TCR beta sequences and their occurrence across donors. In an earlier analysis of 500 to 650 of the donors, high-throughput TCR beta sequencing was used to judge whether each TCR beta V gene segment behaved as functional or pseudogenic. Donor age, sex, ethnicity and CMV serostatus were collected together with the repertoire data. Genome-wide SNP genotypes for about 65% of the 666 donors were used in a later genetic analysis, which treated that subset as a discovery cohort. All discovery cohort repertoires had been generated using a single sequencing platform. HLA typing covered class I and class II loci at four-digit resolution. The number of typed donors differed by locus: about 629-630 for A, B, C, DRB1 and DQB1; 500 to 550 for DQA1; approximately 610 for DPA1; and approximately 450 for DPB1. About five DR-DQ haplotypes were treated as single units for association and clustering because of strong linkage in the cohort. Among roughly 400 genotyped donors of the cohort, an average of roughly 230,000 unique TCR beta nucleotide sequences was sequenced per donor, of which 15% to 20% were non-productive. Paper-wide results and their limitations: CMV serostatus was the only immune exposure information available for the cohort. In vitro tests confirmed that a few of the cytomegalovirus-associated TCR beta chains recognize cytomegalovirus antigens. When HLA alleles, especially DR and DQ, strongly co-occurred, attributing TCR associations to individual alleles was difficult. A cluster of highly shared sequence variants was judged likely to represent a technical artifact of the sequencing pipeline. In a later genetic analysis, fewer N-insertions in productive TCRs were reported among donors in an Asian-associated ancestry cluster than the approximately 710-donor mean. Presence/absence analyses assumed roughly uniform sequencing depth across donors, an assumption that may not hold. In this cohort, only TCR beta chains were sequenced, and detectable features were limited by the absence of alpha or paired-chain data. Because counts were too low, 15 to 20 rarely observed V segments, including chromosome 9 orphons, were excluded from the earlier analysis of a few hundred of the donors. HLA typing was unavailable for some donors at each locus, so association tests used only the typed subset. In an earlier analysis of some 500 of the donors, most TCR beta V segments were observed in productive rearrangements about 87% or about 30% of the time, broadly matching IMGT annotations. A later analysis reported that several top co-occurrence clusters appeared linked to parvovirus B19, influenza, CMV and Epstein-Barr virus. Most CMV-associated TCR beta chains appeared to be HLA-restricted in a later analysis, and the HLA associations seemed to be driven largely by CMV exposure. In a later analysis, the rate of TCR association differed among HLA loci, with DRB1 alleles having the most associated TCRs and HLA-C alleles having the fewest. According to the authors, the approach could potentially be generalized to other disease states and immunological phenotypes. The classifier was reported to diagnose cytomegalovirus status with high specificity and sensitivity in both the original and validation cohorts. The 87-base-pair reads could not distinguish some IMGT-functional V segments, including TRBV6-2 and TRBV6-3, so those segments were excluded. In a later analysis, HLA-associated TCR beta chains were found to be more clonally expanded and to have lower generation probabilities than equally common non-associated chains. Most TCR sequences were seen in very few donors, while some public TCRs were found in many individuals. Specific HLA alleles were associated with 15,000 to 20,000 TCR beta sequences at a false discovery rate of 0.05 in a later analysis. In the study, some 180 TCR beta chains were listed as associated with cytomegalovirus. A further reported finding was that TCR beta sequences accurately predicted the HLA-A and HLA-B alleles for most subjects in the first cohort. Correlated functional status among segregating V segments might be attributable to linkage disequilibrium, but an unknown experimental factor could not be ruled out. In a later genetic analysis, a missense DCLRE1C variant was associated with V-gene and J-gene trimming of TCR beta chains, and the association was replicated in an independent cohort.

The cohort was made up of approximately 700 healthy bone marrow donors. Cohort members were all nominally healthy when sampled, although unrecorded immune exposures were likely present. The donor tested CMV seropositive and was one of the 289 seropositive cohort members. Every donor gave a peripheral blood sample, and the peripheral blood mononuclear cells from that sample were used for TCR beta sequencing. Genomic DNA was extracted from the blood cell samples with the Qiagen DNeasy Blood Extraction Kit. This clone occurred once. What antigen it recognizes has not been identified. The input lacks base qualities; no much larger clone sits a single base away. The library came from the immunoSEQ multiplex PCR assay. For the multiplex PCR, a mixture combining 60 forward primers for TCR Vbeta segments and 13 reverse primers for TCR Jbeta segments was used. Amplification of the CDR3 region of rearranged TCR beta genes was performed with a multiplex PCR assay on genomic DNA. Amplified TCR beta libraries were sequenced as 87-base-pair reads on the Illumina HiSeq System. As for how the authors treated the data: A later analysis tallied around 82 million unique TCR beta chains across the 666 repertoires, and approximately 11 million of those chains were shared by two or more donors. Raw reads were error-corrected and collapsed into unique sequences with a nearest-neighbor algorithm that merged closely related sequences to remove PCR and sequencing errors. Alignment of CDR3 sequences to IMGT reference sequences was used to assign V, D and J gene segments. For a sequence to be retained, a match of at least six nucleotides was required to both a V gene segment and a J gene segment. Rearrangements were called productive when the CDR3 lacked stop codons and stayed in frame with V and J; all others were non-productive. CDR3 was defined according to IMGT convention as the region running from the second conserved V-encoded cysteine to the conserved J-encoded phenylalanine. Sequences without an unambiguous match to a single V gene segment were excluded from the earlier analysis of about 630 of the donors. An earlier analysis of fewer than 750 of the donors called V segments functional above 56.7% productive rearrangements and segregating when the between-donor standard deviation exceeded 5%. A statistical classification framework was built for diagnosing cytomegalovirus status from the catalog of TCR beta chain sequences. In a later analysis, V and J genes were assigned by comparing TCR nucleotide sequences against IMGT/GENE-DB human TR gene sequences. A later analysis assigned CDR3 sequences and most-parsimonious VDJ recombination scenarios with the TCRdist pipeline. In a later analysis, every TCR beta chain was defined by the combination of its CDR3 amino acid sequence and its V-gene family, and reads without a unique V-gene family were dropped. To address suspected cross-contamination and a sequencing artifact, a later analysis removed 550 to 750 highly shared, low-generation-probability nucleotide sequences. In a later analysis, a clonal expansion index was calculated for each public chain from normalized within-repertoire ranks of inferred template counts. A later analysis computed generation probabilities with a VDJ recombination model fitted to out-of-frame rearrangements, and checked the results against IGoR. Hypergeometric tests were used in a later analysis to score TCR-TCR, TCR-HLA and TCR-CMV co-occurrence, with a repertoire-size bias correction applied to the TCR pairs. To estimate false discovery rates, a later analysis permuted the HLA or CMV assignments 20 times. In a later analysis, co-occurring TCRs were grouped using DBSCAN, with TCRdist sequence similarity added in when clustering inside HLA-allele-positive subsets. Repertoires with fewer than 30,000 or more than 120,000 public chains, plus five repertoires with anomalous nucleotide sharing, were excluded from co-occurrence clustering. TCRdb obtained this table from immuneACCESS and retained in-frame rearrangements with V and J assigned. These tables miss some clones; where compared with another copy, unresolved V genes account for less than half of the shortfall, and the remainder is unexplained. V, J and clone size are taken as reported in that table, and D and trimming were inferred from the DNA itself. This sample gives 70,000 to 95,000 clones in total; 62% of them show up just once. The top ten hold about 5.4% of the sample.

The germline V gene supplies CDR1 SGHVS and CDR2 FQNEAQ. The CDR3 covers 14 residues, taking in both the cysteine and the phenylalanine. Only CDR3 DNA remains: 42 bases, in frame from the first base. Sequenced input: PBMCs. This TCR was sampled from a woman aged 25 to 39 in good health and CMV-seropositive. The rearranged chain carries TRBV7-8 and TRBJ2-5; the D gene is possibly TRBD1, with 6 bases matching. The end of the DNA aligns better with TRBJ2-7, so the J call may be wrong. The CDR3 here reads CASGRNRVSYEQYF. The nucleotide sequence reads as follows: TGTGCCAGCGGCCGTAACAGGGTTTCCTACGAGCAGTACTTC.